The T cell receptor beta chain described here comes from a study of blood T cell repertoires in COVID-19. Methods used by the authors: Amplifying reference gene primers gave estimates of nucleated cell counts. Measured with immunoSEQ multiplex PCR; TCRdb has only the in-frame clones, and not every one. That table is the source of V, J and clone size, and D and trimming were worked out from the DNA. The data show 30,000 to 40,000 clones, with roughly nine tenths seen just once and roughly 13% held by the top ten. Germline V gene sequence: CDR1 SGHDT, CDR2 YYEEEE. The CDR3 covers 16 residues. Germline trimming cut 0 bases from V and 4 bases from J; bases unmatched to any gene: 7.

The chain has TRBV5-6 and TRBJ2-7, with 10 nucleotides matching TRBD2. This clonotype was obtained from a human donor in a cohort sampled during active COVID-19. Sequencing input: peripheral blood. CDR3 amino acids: CASSLVVAGGMYEQYF. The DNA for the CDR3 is TGTGCCAGCAGCTTGGTGGTAGCGGGAGGTATGTACGAGCAGTACTTC.